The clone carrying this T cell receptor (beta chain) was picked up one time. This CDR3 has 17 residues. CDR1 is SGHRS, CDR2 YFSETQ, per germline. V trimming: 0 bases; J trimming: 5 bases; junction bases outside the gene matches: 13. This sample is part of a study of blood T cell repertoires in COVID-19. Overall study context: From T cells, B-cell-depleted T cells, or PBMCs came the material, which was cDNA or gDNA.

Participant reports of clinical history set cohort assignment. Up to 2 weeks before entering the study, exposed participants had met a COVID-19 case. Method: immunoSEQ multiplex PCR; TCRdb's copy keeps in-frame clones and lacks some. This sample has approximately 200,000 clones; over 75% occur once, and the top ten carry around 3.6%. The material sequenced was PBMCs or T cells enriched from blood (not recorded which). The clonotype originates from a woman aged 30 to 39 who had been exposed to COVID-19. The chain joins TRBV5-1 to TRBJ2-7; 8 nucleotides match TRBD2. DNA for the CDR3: TGCGCCAGCAGCTTGGAGCTACCGGGAGGGGATCCCCACGAGCAGTACTTC. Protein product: CASSLELPGGDPHEQYF.